The clone carrying this TCR beta chain has only a few counts. Time point meaning: persistent/refractory GD, antithyroid drugs over 5 years with positive TRAb. RNA isolated from PBMCs was used to make the TCR library. The data derive from a study of regulatory T cells in long-lasting Graves disease. V lost 8 bases to trimming and J lost 3 bases, with 16 bases between them. The germline CDR1 and CDR2 sequences are GTSNPN and SVGIG (reference sequence). The CDR3 is made up of 13 amino acids. Researchers made TCR beta libraries by using iRepertoire HTBI primers and running Arm-PCR on CDR3 regions. One entry per CDR3 protein results from TCRdb running MiXCR on the multiplex PCR reads. Of 450,000 or so distinct CDR3 sequences in the sample, approximately 22% were seen once.

The origin of this receptor is a female donor with Graves disease. Source: peripheral blood mononuclear cells (PBMCs), taken when the disease was refractory, from a patient treated with antithyroid drugs. The chain recombines TRBV30 with TRBJ1-1; D uncertain. CDR3 in DNA: TGTGCCCGGGAGGAACATGGGGACACTGAAGCTTTCTTT. This encodes CAREEHGDTEAFF.